These 27 T cell receptor beta chains came from one sample sequenced in a study of blood T cells in healthy people across ages. For the second PCR, which ran for 7 to 11 cycles, a sample-barcoded 5' primer and a J-beta primer mix were used. TCRdb passed the 5' RACE reads through MiXCR, listing each CDR3 protein once. The table has some 640,000 distinct CDR3 sequences, 45% to 50% seen once. Sample: blood. These receptors were collected from a woman aged 60-75 years in good health.

The genes are TRBV6-5 and TRBJ2-7, with D possibly matching TRBD1 (5 bases). V lost 7 bases and J 0 bases, leaving 10 bases between the germline ends. CDR3 size: 13 residues. Germline V lookup: CDR1 MNHEY, CDR2 SVGAGI. The CDR3 DNA follows: TGTGCCAGCATCTCACAGGTCTCCTACGAGCAGTACTTC. Amino acid sequence: CASISQVSYEQYF.

In its sample, this clonotype was seen a few times. CDR3 sequence: CASSVTSGNTDTQYF. As DNA, the CDR3 is TGTGCCAGCAGCGTAACTAGCGGGAACACAGATACGCAGTATTTT. The chain uses TRBV9 and TRBJ2-3; the match to TRBD2 covers 10 bases. V lost 1 base, J lost 2 bases, and 1 base stayed unmatched. Germline-derived CDR1 and CDR2 are SGDLS and YYNGEE. This CDR3 contains 15 residues.

This clonotype was counted a single time. The conserved final phenylalanine or tryptophan is absent from the CDR3, which likely points to a read error. The CDR3 reads CASSPRVSTDTQYS. The CDR3, as DNA: TGTGCCAGCAGCCCCCGGGTCAGCACAGATACGCAGTATTCT. The chain uses TRBV7-9 and TRBJ2-3, with no clear D. The ends were cut back, 5 bases at V and 0 bases at J, with 9 bases in the middle. The CDR3 is 14 residues long. The germline gives CDR1 SEHNR, CDR2 FQNEAQ (reference sequence).

This clonotype was picked up many times. V gene TRBV12-3 or TRBV12-4 combines with J gene TRBJ2-5; 12 positions agree with TRBD2. This CDR3 is built from 14 residues. The junction had 4 bases not matched to a gene; V was cut back by 7 bases and J by 4 bases. The CDR3: CASKLLAGGETQYF. CDR3 nucleotides: TGTGCCAGCAAATTACTAGCGGGAGGAGAGACCCAGTACTTC.

The V call is TRBV14, the J call TRBJ2-7; 9 bases match TRBD2. With V trimmed by 3 bases and J by 7 bases, 10 bases remained unmatched. From germline, CDR1 is SGHDN and CDR2 FVKESK. This CDR3 contains 15 residues. In DNA, the CDR3 is TGTGCCAGCAGCCAGGCGGGAGGGCCTTACAATGAGCAGTACTTC. This sequence encodes CASSQAGGPYNEQYF.

The CDR3 nucleotides are TGTGCCAGCAGCAAGTGGACTAGCGGGAGTTACAATGAGCAGTTCTTC. It encodes CASSKWTSGSYNEQFF. The chain links TRBV7-6 to TRBJ2-1, with 13 bases aligning to TRBD2. The V gene's germline CDR1 is SGHVS and CDR2 FNYEAQ. CDR3 size: 16 residues. V was clipped by 5 bases and J by 4 bases; unmatched bases: 5.

V is TRBV9 and J is TRBJ2-3; 10 bases align to TRBD2. The J segment lost 7 bases and the V segment lost 0 bases, leaving 8 bases of the junction unmatched. Looked up from germline, CDR1 is SGDLS and CDR2 is YYNGEE. This CDR3 spans 16 amino acids. The DNA for the CDR3 is TGTGCCAGCAGCGTAGAGGCTAGCGGGAGACCAAATACGCAGTATTTT. Its protein is CASSVEASGRPNTQYF.

V is TRBV7-2 and J is TRBJ2-3; possibly TRBD2 for D (5 bases). The germline V and J ends were trimmed by 10 bases and 2 bases, with 19 bases remaining between them. The CDR3 runs 15 residues. CDR1 SGHTA and CDR2 FQGNSA come from the germline V gene. The CDR3 nucleotides read TGTGCCATCAGACGATCTCGGGGATTCACAGATACGCAGTATTTT. Protein product: CAIRRSRGFTDTQYF.

This clonotype was observed a single time. This chain uses TRBV6-1 with TRBJ2-2; 13 bases agree with TRBD2. CDR3 length: 16 amino acids. Germline CDR1 is MNHNS and CDR2 is SASEGT. Trimming took 4 bases from V and 7 from J; bases not matched to a gene: 6. The CDR3 DNA reads as TGTGCCAGCAGTGGAGGACTAGCGGGAGCGGGCGGGGAGCTGTTTTTT. Its translation: CASSGGLAGAGGELFF.

The chain joins TRBV20-1 to TRBJ2-4; 8 bases map to TRBD1. The J call could be wrong; TRBJ2-7 is a better fit for the DNA end. The CDR3 consists of 13 residues. Germline CDR1 reads DFQATT; CDR2 reads SNEGSKA (reference sequence). CDR3: CSARRDRSGEQYF. The CDR3 DNA follows: TGCAGTGCTAGACGGGACAGGTCTGGCGAGCAGTACTTC.

This sequence joins TRBV4-3 and TRBJ2-1; no firm D call. The length of the CDR3 is 17 residues. Germline assignment: CDR1 LGHNA and CDR2 YSLEER. V was clipped by 0 bases and J by 3 bases, with 15 bases between them. In nucleotides, the CDR3 is TGCGCCAGCAGCCAAGAATTAATCAACCGACACTACAATGAGCAGTTCTTC. Amino acids: CASSQELINRHYNEQFF.

The table lists this clonotype with many counts. V and J are TRBV20-1 and TRBJ2-3; 9 nucleotides line up with TRBD2. From germline, CDR1 is DFQATT and CDR2 SNEGSKA (reference sequence). The CDR3 loop spans 15 amino acids. Trimming at V came to 3 bases and at J to 10 bases, leaving 14 bases not matched to a gene. The CDR3 bases are TGCAGTGCTAGGAGTATTAGCGGGAGTTTTCGTGCGCAGTATTTT. Translated: CSARSISGSFRAQYF.

This clonotype was seen a few times. The chain has TRBV7-2 and TRBJ2-6; TRBD1 or TRBD2 may be the D gene (5 bases each). The CDR3 runs 20 residues. The germline V gene has CDR1 SGHTA and CDR2 FQGNSA. V gave up 6 bases and J gave up 0 bases, with 24 bases separating them. The CDR3 spells CASRGQYEGPDHSGANVLTF. CDR3 nucleotides: TGTGCCAGCAGGGGCCAATATGAGGGGCCCGACCACTCTGGGGCCAACGTCCTGACTTTC. Full variable domain (remainder filled in from reference TRBV7-2 and TRBJ2-6): GAGVSQSPSNKVTEKGKDVELRCDPISGHTALYWYRQSLGQGLEFLIYFQGNSAPDKSGLPSDRFSAERTGGSVSTLTIQRTQQEDSAVYLCASRGQYEGPDHSGANVLTFGAGSRLTVL.

This clonotype was observed a handful of times. The chain combines TRBV5-1 with TRBJ2-1; D could derive from TRBD1 or TRBD2 (5 bases each). This CDR3 has 14 amino acids. Trimming pared 6 bases from V and 2 bases from J, leaving 12 bases between. Germline CDR1 and CDR2: SGHRS and YFSETQ. The CDR3 nucleotides are TGCGCCAGCAAGGGATCGGGACCCTACAATGAGCAGTTCTTC. It is translated as CASKGSGPYNEQFF. Supplemented by reference TRBV5-1 and TRBJ2-1, the full variable domain reads KAGVTQTPRYLIKTRGQQVTLSCSPISGHRSVSWYQQTPGQGLQFLFEYFSETQRNKGNFPGRFSGRQFSNSRSEMNVSTLELGDSALYLCASKGSGPYNEQFFGPGTRLTVL.

V and J are TRBV15 and TRBJ2-3; no definite D call. This CDR3 region has 13 residues. V lost 2 bases, J lost 1 base, and 4 bases lay in between. Germline CDR1 reads LNHNV; CDR2 reads YYDKDF (reference sequence). CDR3 DNA: TGTGCCACCAGCAGAACGGGCACAGATACGCAGTATTTT. This encodes CATSRTGTDTQYF. Combining the CDR3 with reference TRBV15 and TRBJ2-3 gives the whole variable domain DAMVIQNPRYQVTQFGKPVTLSCSQTLNHNVMYWYQQKSSQAPKLLFHYYDKDFNNEADTPDNFQSRRPNTSFCFLDIRSPGLGDTAMYLCATSRTGTDTQYFGPGTRLTVL.

The DNA of the CDR3 is TGTGCCAGCAGCCCGACAGGGGGCAACATTCAGTACTTC. This codes for CASSPTGGNIQYF. The V and J genes are TRBV6-6 and TRBJ2-4, with 10 bases lining up with TRBD1. The germline V gene has CDR1 MNHNY and CDR2 SVGAGI (reference sequence). After removal of 6 bases from V and 7 bases from J, the junction contained 3 bases not matched to a gene. The CDR3 consists of 13 residues.

The chain couples TRBV6-5 to TRBJ2-1, with D maybe TRBD2 (5 bases). The CDR3 consists of 18 residues. The V end lost 0 bases, the J end lost 2 bases, and 17 bases lay between the germline ends. Germline V gene sequence: CDR1 MNHEY, CDR2 SVGAGI. CDR3 DNA: TGTGCCAGCAGTTACTCGATAGTCCCGGGGAAGGCCTACAATGAGCAGTTCTTC. Protein product: CASSYSIVPGKAYNEQFF.

This rearrangement joins TRBV4-3 to TRBJ2-1; no firm D call. This CDR3 has 14 residues. Germline lookup yields CDR1 LGHNA and CDR2 YSLEER. Trimming took 1 base from V and 9 from J, leaving 13 bases between them. CDR3 amino acids: CASSQVLSRGEQFF. Here the CDR3 DNA reads TGCGCCAGCAGCCAAGTGTTGTCTAGAGGTGAGCAGTTCTTC.

CDR3 DNA: TGCAGCGGCACCAGGGGATTAGCGGGCGATGAGCAGTTCTTC. Translation gives CSGTRGLAGDEQFF. V is TRBV29-1 and J is TRBJ2-1; possibly TRBD2 for D (7 bases). The CDR3 runs 14 residues. Germline V gene lookup returns CDR1 SQVTM and CDR2 ANQGSEA. V lost 7 bases and J lost 8, with 21 bases in between.

Written as DNA, the CDR3 is TGTGCCACCAGCAGAAAGTCTAAGCGGAGCAACCTTTATAGTGAGCAGTTCTTC. Translated, it gives CATSRKSKRSNLYSEQFF. The rearrangement uses TRBV15 and TRBJ2-1, with D tentatively TRBD2 (5 bases). This CDR3 is built from 18 residues. Germline V CDR1 and CDR2: LNHNV, YYDKDF (reference sequence). Trimming removed 2 bases from V and 9 bases from J, with 26 bases in between.

This clonotype occurred once. The chain is built from TRBV4-2 and TRBJ2-7; maybe TRBD2 (5 bases). CDR1 is LGHNA and CDR2 is YNFKEQ in the germline V gene. Trimming shortened V by 4 bases and J by 2 bases, and 12 bases separated the two germline ends. This CDR3 is built from 14 residues. CDR3 region: CASSLDVGTYEQYF. The CDR3 DNA reads TGTGCCAGCAGCCTCGATGTCGGGACCTACGAGCAGTACTTC.

This clonotype showed up just a few times. J is TRBJ1-2 and V is TRBV12-3 or TRBV12-4; D remains ambiguous. The CDR3 totals 12 residues. Trimming removed 5 bases at V and 7 bases at J, with 11 bases between. This CDR3 reads CASSPGFSGYTF. The CDR3 region has the DNA TGTGCCAGCAGTCCGGGGTTCTCTGGCTACACCTTC.

J is TRBJ1-4 and V is TRBV5-5, with D possibly being TRBD1 (5 bases). CDR1 and CDR2 from the germline V gene are SGHKS and YYEKEE (reference sequence). Between the trimmed V and J ends, which lost 4 bases and 0 bases, there was a span of 13 bases. The CDR3 totals 16 residues. The CDR3 protein is CASSTGQRATNEKLFF. In DNA form, the CDR3 reads TGTGCCAGCAGCACCGGACAACGTGCAACTAATGAAAAACTGTTTTTT.

This clonotype showed up just a few times. This chain uses TRBV12-3 or TRBV12-4 with TRBJ1-1; D is perhaps TRBD1 (6 bases). The CDR3 spans 15 residues. Trimming pared 6 bases from V and 0 bases from J, leaving 14 bases between. In DNA form, the CDR3 reads TGTGCCAGCAGCTCCGACAGGCGCCTGAACACTGAAGCTTTCTTT. As protein: CASSSDRRLNTEAFF.

The rearrangement joins TRBV7-2 to TRBJ1-1; D is unclear. The V and J ends lost 4 bases and 1 base respectively, with 16 bases between them. The CDR3 length is 16 residues. The germline gives CDR1 SGHTA, CDR2 FQGNSA. The CDR3: CASSSLTSGKNTEAFF. In nucleotides, the CDR3 is TGTGCCAGCAGCTCGCTAACCTCCGGGAAGAACACTGAAGCTTTCTTT.

This clonotype was found a few times. The gene calls are TRBV12-3 or TRBV12-4 and TRBJ1-1; 7 bases are a match to TRBD1. With 5 bases clipped from V and 4 bases from J, the junction kept 7 bases outside the gene matches. The CDR3 covers 14 residues. The CDR3 DNA sequence: TGTGCCAGCAGTCCACAGACAGGGAGCACTGAAGCTTTCTTT. This gives the protein CASSPQTGSTEAFF.

This clonotype has a count of ten or more. The chain joins TRBV5-1 to TRBJ2-1; TRBD1 agrees at 9 bases. The V and J ends lost 4 bases and 4 bases, in that order; junction bases with no gene match: 6. CDR1 SGHRS and CDR2 YFSETQ come from the germline V gene. CDR3 size: 15 residues. The CDR3 region is CASSRGQGNYNEQFF. The CDR3 DNA follows: TGCGCCAGCAGCCGAGGACAGGGGAATTACAATGAGCAGTTCTTC.